This entry lists 7 T cell receptor beta chains sequenced from one sample in a study of T cells in Graves' hyperthyroidism and ophthalmopathy. Amplification of TCR beta CDR3 regions used RNA as the template. During a first-round RT-PCR of the TCR CDR3, the HTBI primer set was used. TCRdb re-analysed the multiplex PCR reads in MiXCR, keeping a single row per CDR3 protein. Altogether about 700,000 distinct CDR3 sequences are present, 12% to 15% being singletons, with the ten largest covering approximately 10%. The sequencing sample was made of blood. The receptors stem from a woman aged 18-29 years with Graves' hyperthyroidism.

This clonotype was picked up a small number of times. For the CDR3, the DNA is TGCGCCAGCAGCCAGAAACGAGGGGACACTGAAGCTTTCTTT. Encoded protein: CASSQKRGDTEAFF. V is TRBV4-1 and J is TRBJ1-1; D perhaps matches TRBD1 (5 bases). The CDR3 is 14 residues long. Germline CDR1 reads MGHRA; CDR2 reads YSYEKL. Trimming stripped 3 bases from V and 3 bases from J, with 11 bases between.

The chain combines TRBV6-1 with TRBJ2-6, with TRBD2 as a possible D gene (5 bases). Per the germline V gene, CDR1 is MNHNS and CDR2 is SASEGT. This CDR3 is 15 amino acids long. The V gene lost 7 bases and the J gene lost 0 bases, with 10 bases spanning the gap. CDR3 nucleotide sequence: TGTGCCAGCACCCCCGGGATCTCTGGGGCCAACGTCCTGACTTTC. The encoded protein is CASTPGISGANVLTF.

The table lists this clonotype with many counts. The chain carries TRBV29-1 and TRBJ2-5; 9 bases are a match to TRBD1. V shed 6 bases, J shed 4 bases, and the junction held 3 bases outside the gene matches. CDR1 and CDR2 (germline): SQVTM, ANQGSEA. This CDR3 is built from 12 residues. The CDR3 nucleotides are TGCAGCGTGACGACAGGGGGAGAGACCCAGTACTTC. Its translation: CSVTTGGETQYF.

This clonotype was recorded a few times. One junction end disagrees with the germline gene, perhaps due to a read error. The chain recombines TRBV13 with TRBJ1-2; D unclear. The germline gives CDR1 PRHDT, CDR2 FYEKMQ (reference sequence). The CDR3 spans 14 residues. The DNA of the CDR3 is TGTGCCAGCGGCTTAGGCCGTGGAGCTTATGGCTACACCTTC. Translating it yields CASGLGRGAYGYTF. Full variable domain (rest looked up from reference TRBV13 and TRBJ1-2): AAGVIQSPRHLIKEKRETATLKCYPIPRHDTVYWYQQGPGQDPQFLISFYEKMQSDKGSIPDRFSAQQFSDYHSELNMSSLELGDSALYFCASGLGRGAYGYTFGSGTRLTVV.

This clonotype came up many times. V usage is TRBV27 and J usage is TRBJ1-1; tentatively, D is TRBD1 (5 bases). The CDR3 spans 13 residues. Germline CDR1 and CDR2: MNHEY and SMNVEV (reference sequence). V shed 6 bases and J shed 5 bases, with 13 bases lying between them. Here the CDR3 reads CASSPGGWTEAFF. DNA for the CDR3: TGTGCCAGCAGCCCGGGGGGATGGACTGAAGCTTTCTTT.

This clonotype has more than one count but fewer than ten. The chain has TRBV3-1 and TRBJ1-1; the match to TRBD1 covers 12 bases. CDR1 and CDR2 from the germline V gene are LGHDT and YNNKEL (reference sequence). This CDR3 contains 16 residues. V gave up 4 bases and J gave up 0 bases; unmatched junction bases: 3. This chain's CDR3 is CASSRDRGPMNTEAFF. The CDR3 DNA is TGTGCCAGCAGCCGGGACAGGGGGCCGATGAACACTGAAGCTTTCTTT. The full variable domain, its missing parts supplied by reference TRBV3-1 and TRBJ1-1, is DTAVSQTPKYLVTQMGNDKSIKCEQNLGHDTMYWYKQDSKKFLKIMFSYNNKELIINETVPNRFSPKSPDKAHLNLHINSLELGDSAVYFCASSRDRGPMNTEAFFGQGTRLTVV.

This clonotype was observed at least ten times. The CDR3 DNA sequence: TGTGCCAGCAGCTTAGGGAAGGCAAGTACCCCCCGAGGGACCCAGTACTTC. Its protein is CASSLGKASTPRGTQYF. The gene calls are TRBV13 and TRBJ2-5; D is undetermined. The CDR3 consists of 17 residues. Germline values: CDR1 PRHDT, CDR2 FYEKMQ (reference sequence). V shed 0 bases and J shed 7 bases, with 21 bases lying between them.